This is a list of T cell receptor beta chains from one sample in a study of Tregs in tolerant kidney transplant recipients. TCRdb keeps only in-frame clones here, not all; method: immunoSEQ multiplex PCR. The table includes under 300,000 clones, about four fifths detected once. The sequenced sample was CD4+ T cells from blood. These receptors were taken from a human donor in good health. Both conserved end residues are part of each CDR3. Each record gives: CDR3 length, V gene, J gene, CDR3 protein.

CDR3 length: 18
V gene: TRBV9
J gene: TRBJ2-4
CDR3 protein: CASSVGWTGGAGANIQYF

CDR3 length: 16
V gene: TRBV5-4
J gene: TRBJ2-3
CDR3 protein: CASSLRLAGTTDTQYF

CDR3 length: 21
V gene: TRBV5-1
J gene: TRBJ2-3
CDR3 protein: CASSLALMGSGDLSSTDTQYF

CDR3 length: 15
V gene: TRBV6-1
J gene: TRBJ2-2
CDR3 protein: CASKGGLAHTGELFF

CDR3 length: 15
V gene: TRBV19
J gene: TRBJ2-7
CDR3 protein: CASTPSSAGGYEQYF

CDR3 length: 14
V gene: TRBV30
J gene: TRBJ1-6
CDR3 protein: CAWSRTGYYSPLHF

CDR3 length: 17
V gene: TRBV30
J gene: TRBJ1-4
CDR3 protein: CAWSTGTSPLTNEKLFF

CDR3 length: 12
V gene: TRBV7-6
J gene: TRBJ2-1
CDR3 protein: CASSLVSNEQFF

CDR3 length: 12
V gene: TRBV28
J gene: TRBJ2-7
CDR3 protein: CASSLISYEQYF

CDR3 length: 14
V gene: TRBV14
J gene: TRBJ1-2
CDR3 protein: CASSLTTGRNGYTF

CDR3 length: 15
V gene: TRBV18
J gene: TRBJ1-1
CDR3 protein: CASSPPLQVNTEAFF

CDR3 length: 16
V gene: TRBV7-9
J gene: TRBJ2-7
CDR3 protein: CASSSRSGQGTGEQYF

CDR3 length: 12
V gene: TRBV5-5
J gene: TRBJ1-1
CDR3 protein: CASSPTGGWAFF

CDR3 length: 14
V gene: TRBV11-3
J gene: TRBJ2-7
CDR3 protein: CASSSRDREHEQYF

CDR3 length: 14
V gene: TRBV27
J gene: TRBJ2-7
CDR3 protein: CASSLVPGPYEQYF

CDR3 length: 16
V gene: TRBV6-5
J gene: TRBJ2-1
CDR3 protein: CASSYRLAGPNGEQFF

CDR3 length: 16
V gene: TRBV6-6
J gene: TRBJ2-5
CDR3 protein: CASSYFGLVVGETQYF

CDR3 length: 15
V gene: TRBV4-1
J gene: TRBJ2-7
CDR3 protein: CASSHPTGVNGEQYF

CDR3 length: 16
V gene: TRBV25-1
J gene: TRBJ2-1
CDR3 protein: CASSAPGLAGVHEQFF

CDR3 length: 14
V gene: TRBV11-3
J gene: TRBJ1-1
CDR3 protein: CASSPAGLNTEAFF

CDR3 length: 15
V gene: TRBV7-9
J gene: TRBJ1-3
CDR3 protein: CASSNRGTAGNTIYF

CDR3 length: 15
V gene: TRBV7-9
J gene: TRBJ2-3
CDR3 protein: CASSFRRELRDTQYF

CDR3 length: 13
V gene: TRBV7-3
J gene: TRBJ1-3
CDR3 protein: CASSPAIGNTIYF

CDR3 length: 16
V gene: TRBV11-1
J gene: TRBJ2-2
CDR3 protein: CASSVRGTTNTGELFF

CDR3 length: 11
V gene: TRBV18
J gene: TRBJ1-3
CDR3 protein: CASSLGNTIYF

CDR3 length: 15
V gene: TRBV18
J gene: TRBJ2-5
CDR3 protein: CASSQRGGSRETQYF

CDR3 length: 12
V gene: TRBV6-5
J gene: TRBJ2-7
CDR3 protein: CASRRTGGEQYF

CDR3 length: 13
V gene: TRBV7-9
J gene: TRBJ2-7
CDR3 protein: CASSKRRGPEQYF

CDR3 length: 13
V gene: TRBV18
J gene: TRBJ2-3
CDR3 protein: CASSAPSTDTQYF

CDR3 length: 15
V gene: TRBV11-2
J gene: TRBJ1-2
CDR3 protein: CASSDYRGLNYGYTF

CDR3 length: 12
V gene: TRBV2
J gene: TRBJ2-5
CDR3 protein: CASRTRVETQYF

CDR3 length: 14
V gene: TRBV2
J gene: TRBJ2-4
CDR3 protein: CASSWYGAENIQYF